The clone carrying this TCR beta chain was counted only a few times. Its antigen is undetermined. An end of the junction does not agree with germline; a read error may underlie this. The data were obtained in a study of T cells in localized non-small cell lung cancer. The study, taken as a whole, reports: Heterogeneity is still possible, as just one tumor region was sequenced. The highest T cell clonality was in uninvolved adjacent lung, above tumor. Within adjacent lung there appeared a median around 57 of the top 100 tumor clones.

Clones were sequenced by immunoSEQ multiplex PCR, and TCRdb holds only the in-frame ones, with some missing. Here the sample spans roughly 38,000 clones, 80% to 90% being singletons. The CDR3 has 15 amino acids. Germline V gives CDR1 SNHLY, CDR2 FYNNEI. The source was peripheral blood, collected before any cancer treatment. The receptor's source is a woman aged 35-75 years with stage I lung adenocarcinoma. The V gene is TRBV2, the J gene TRBJ2-5, with 10 bases that match TRBD2. CDR3 loop: CASSEGLASGSICHF. In DNA form, the CDR3 reads TGTGCCAGCAGTGAAGGATTAGCTAGCGGGAGTATCTGTCACTTC.